This is a list of T cell receptor beta chains from one sample in a study of blood T cells in healthy people across ages. Using its own MiXCR run on the 5' RACE reads, TCRdb lists one record per CDR3 protein. In the table there are about 800,000 distinct CDR3 sequences, roughly 64% of which are singletons. The specimen sequenced was blood. Receptors were obtained from a man aged 25 to 45 in good health. Both conserved end residues are trimmed from each CDR3.

j_call v_call cdr3_aa
TRBJ2-7 TRBV3-1 ASSRFQGAYEQY
TRBJ2-1 TRBV3-1 ASSQDVRVDEQF
TRBJ1-2 TRBV7-9 ASSLEAGYGYT
TRBJ2-1 TRBV12-3/TRBV12-4 ASSLTRVGSGDEQF
. TRBV5-1 ASSAETYEQY
TRBJ2-3 TRBV5-1 ASSLDSAGTDTQY
TRBJ1-1 TRBV12-3/TRBV12-4 ASRPGGTPNTEAF
TRBJ2-5 TRBV6-5 ASSYSPDTQETQY
TRBJ2-1 TRBV10-3 AISERGGSGGYNEQF
TRBJ2-3 TRBV27 ASSLSGTDTDTQY
TRBJ2-1 TRBV4-2 ASSQGGGGSYNEQF
. TRBV20-1 SAILRTGSYEQY
TRBJ1-1 TRBV5-1 ASTTQGAGTEAF
TRBJ2-1 TRBV27 ASSLPLGGGASNEQF